The rows below give T cell receptor beta chains drawn from one sample of a study of quantifying T cell responses using KT2 cells. TCRdb independently ran MiXCR on the UMI-ligation and nested PCR reads; one entry per CDR3 protein. The sample holds 40,000 to 50,000 distinct CDR3 sequences, approximately 17% seen once. Sequences were obtained from PBMCs spiked with cells of the T cell clone KT2. Every receptor here comes from a human donor. Each CDR3 is given with its conserved first and last residue. The D gene is left open where the match is weak. Clone size is shown for a subset of rows, as once, few, many or a class of expanded clone.

D	V	J	size	length	CDR3	DNA
NA	TRBV4-3	TRBJ1-5	many	15	CASSQDRSENQPQHF	TGCGCCAGCAGCCAAGATCGGTCCGAGAATCAGCCCCAGCATTTT
NA	TRBV6-5	TRBJ2-2	many	16	CASSPGAGARTGELFF	TGTGCCAGCAGTCCCGGGGCAGGGGCGCGTACCGGGGAGCTGTTTTTT
NA	TRBV11-2	TRBJ2-3	medium-sized	14	CASRRDGRTDTQYF	TGTGCCAGCAGACGGGACGGACGCACAGATACGCAGTATTTT
NA	TRBV6-6	TRBJ2-3	NA	11	CASTGGGPRYF	TGTGCCAGCACGGGGGGCGGCCCGAGGTATTTT
TRBD2	TRBV7-2	TRBJ2-3	many	17	CASSLELRRGVTDTQYF	TGTGCCAGCAGCTTAGAACTCAGACGGGGGGTGACAGATACGCAGTATTTT
NA	TRBV6-5	TRBJ2-7	many	15	CASRSPWRGSYEQYF	TGTGCCAGCAGGAGTCCCTGGCGGGGTTCCTACGAGCAGTACTTC
TRBD2	TRBV5-1	TRBJ2-1	few	15	CASSFGLAVRNEQFF	TGCGCCAGCAGCTTCGGACTAGCGGTCCGGAATGAGCAGTTCTTC
NA	TRBV12-3/TRBV12-4	TRBJ2-5	NA	10	CASSPEAQYF	TGTGCCAGCAGTCCCGAGGCCCAGTACTTC
NA	TRBV7-6	TRBJ2-7	few	14	CASSQLEGIDEQYF	TGTGCCAGCAGCCAACTGGAGGGGATCGACGAGCAGTACTTC
NA	TRBV30	TRBJ1-1	NA	14	CAWSVEGLNTEAFF	TGTGCCTGGAGTGTGGAGGGGCTGAACACTGAAGCTTTCTTT
NA	TRBV12-3/TRBV12-4	TRBJ1-3	NA	16	CASSLGEIISGNTIYF	TGTGCCAGCAGTTTGGGGGAGATCATCTCTGGAAACACCATATATTTT
NA	TRBV5-1	TRBJ2-5	few	16	CASSLGLGARQETQYF	TGCGCCAGCAGCTTGGGCCTAGGCGCCCGACAAGAGACCCAGTACTTC
TRBD1	TRBV10-3	TRBJ2-2	many	14	CAIGQGSNTGELFF	TGTGCCATCGGACAGGGTTCGAACACCGGGGAGCTGTTTTTT
TRBD1	TRBV10-3	TRBJ2-3	NA	14	CATSGTEDTDTQYF	TGTGCCACGAGTGGGACAGAAGACACAGATACGCAGTATTTT
NA	TRBV6-6	TRBJ1-1	many	13	CASSYIHLTEAFF	TGTGCCAGCAGTTACATTCACTTAACTGAAGCTTTCTTT
TRBD1	TRBV13	TRBJ1-6	few	16	CASSNFLRQGATPLHF	TGTGCCAGCAGCAACTTCCTGAGACAGGGGGCAACACCCCTCCACTTT
TRBD2	TRBV4-3	TRBJ2-5	NA	18	CASSQDLTSGSGAETQYF	TGCGCCAGCAGCCAAGATCTGACTAGCGGGAGTGGGGCAGAGACCCAGTACTTC
NA	TRBV7-7	TRBJ2-4	many	20	CASSPAGQSPQELAKNIQYF	TGTGCCAGCAGCCCTGCGGGACAGTCCCCCCAGGAACTAGCCAAAAACATTCAGTACTTC
NA	TRBV2	TRBJ2-3	many	12	CASSEWGNTQYF	TGTGCCAGCAGTGAATGGGGCAATACGCAGTATTTT
NA	TRBV18	TRBJ2-1	NA	18	CASSPPGRTESSYNEQFF	TGTGCCAGCTCACCACCGGGCAGGACTGAGAGCTCCTACAATGAGCAGTTCTTC
NA	TRBV6-6	TRBJ2-1	NA	14	CASSAFQGYNEQFF	TGTGCCAGCAGCGCCTTCCAAGGGTACAATGAGCAGTTCTTC
NA	TRBV27	TRBJ1-5	NA	13	CASSVSVNQPQHF	TGTGCCAGCAGTGTGTCGGTAAATCAGCCCCAGCATTTT
NA	TRBV2	TRBJ2-2	few	15	CASSEWTTMAGELFF	TGTGCCAGCAGTGAATGGACTACTATGGCCGGGGAGCTGTTTTTT
TRBD2	TRBV6-5	TRBJ2-1	NA	13	CASTPPGLAVPFF	TGTGCCAGCACCCCTCCGGGACTAGCGGTCCCGTTCTTC
TRBD1	TRBV6-5	TRBJ1-2	NA	17	CASSYTLTGQGAYGYTF	TGTGCCAGCAGTTACACACTAACGGGACAGGGGGCCTATGGCTACACCTTC
TRBD2	TRBV4-3	TRBJ2-7	NA	15	CASSQDQRGPYEQYF	TGCGCCAGCAGCCAAGACCAGCGGGGGCCCTACGAGCAGTACTTC
NA	TRBV7-8	TRBJ2-5	many	15	CASSFSQGLGETQYF	TGTGCCAGCAGCTTCAGTCAGGGTTTGGGGGAGACCCAGTACTTC
TRBD2	TRBV7-2	TRBJ2-1	few	16	CASSLGLTSGNNEQFF	TGTGCCAGCAGCTTAGGTCTGACTAGCGGCAACAATGAGCAGTTCTTC
NA	TRBV6-6	TRBJ1-3	NA	14	CASTQTRQGNTIYF	TGTGCCAGCACCCAGACCCGGCAGGGAAACACCATATATTTT
NA	TRBV2	TRBJ1-2	NA	13	CASSVDPNYGYTF	TGTGCCAGCAGTGTGGATCCCAACTATGGCTACACCTTC
TRBD2	TRBV3-1	TRBJ2-5	NA	18	CASSLNPLGTSGEETQYF	TGTGCCAGCAGCCTGAATCCCTTAGGGACTAGCGGGGAAGAGACCCAGTACTTC
NA	TRBV6-5	TRBJ2-7	NA	13	CASSQPGVGEQYF	TGTGCCAGCAGTCAACCAGGGGTGGGCGAGCAGTACTTC
NA	TRBV4-2	TRBJ1-6	NA	16	CASSQAGVGYNSPLHF	TGTGCCAGCAGCCAAGCAGGGGTCGGATATAATTCACCCCTCCACTTT
NA	TRBV15	TRBJ2-5	few	14	CATSQRTSQETQYF	TGTGCCACCAGCCAGAGGACTTCCCAGGAGACCCAGTACTTC
TRBD1	TRBV6-5	TRBJ2-5	NA	17	CASSYLPDRGIGETQYF	TGTGCCAGCAGTTACCTCCCGGACAGGGGGATAGGAGAGACCCAGTACTTC
NA	TRBV7-9	TRBJ2-5	NA	15	CASSELRRQQETQYF	TGTGCCAGCAGCGAGTTAAGAAGACAGCAAGAGACCCAGTACTTC
NA	TRBV14	TRBJ2-1	NA	18	CASSQVYPRQSSYNEQFF	TGTGCCAGCAGCCAAGTATATCCTCGACAGAGCTCCTACAATGAGCAGTTCTTC
TRBD1	TRBV29-1	TRBJ2-6	many	15	CSVETGWSGANVLTF	TGCAGCGTCGAGACAGGGTGGTCTGGGGCCAACGTCCTGACTTTC
NA	TRBV12-3/TRBV12-4	TRBJ1-5	NA	13	CASRTGGNQPQHF	TGTGCCAGCAGGACAGGAGGCAATCAGCCCCAGCATTTT
NA	TRBV20-1	TRBJ2-7	few	15	CSALPPGPKFHEQYF	TGCAGTGCTCTCCCCCCGGGACCCAAGTTCCACGAGCAGTACTTC
TRBD2	TRBV4-3	TRBJ2-1	NA	17	CASSQVGGRGRGNEQFF	TGCGCCAGCAGCCAAGTTGGGGGGCGCGGGAGGGGGAATGAGCAGTTCTTC